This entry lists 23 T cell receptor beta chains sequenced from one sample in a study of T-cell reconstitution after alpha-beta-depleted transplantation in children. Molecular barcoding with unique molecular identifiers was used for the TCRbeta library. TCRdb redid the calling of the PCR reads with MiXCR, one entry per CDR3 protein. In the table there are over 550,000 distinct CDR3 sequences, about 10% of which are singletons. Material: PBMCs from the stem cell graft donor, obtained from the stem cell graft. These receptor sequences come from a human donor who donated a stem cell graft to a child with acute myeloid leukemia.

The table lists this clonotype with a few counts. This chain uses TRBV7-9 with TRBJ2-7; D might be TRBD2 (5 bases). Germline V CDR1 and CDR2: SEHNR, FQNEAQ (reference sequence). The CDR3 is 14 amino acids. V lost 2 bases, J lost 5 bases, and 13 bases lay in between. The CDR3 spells CASSLSTGWDEQYF. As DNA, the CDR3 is TGTGCCAGCAGCTTATCTACGGGATGGGACGAGCAGTACTTC. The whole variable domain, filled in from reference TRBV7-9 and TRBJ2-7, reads DTGVSQNPRHKITKRGQNVTFRCDPISEHNRLYWYRQTLGQGPEFLTYFQNEAQLEKSRLLSDRFSAERPKGSFSTLEIQRTEQGDSAMYLCASSLSTGWDEQYFGPGTRLTVT.

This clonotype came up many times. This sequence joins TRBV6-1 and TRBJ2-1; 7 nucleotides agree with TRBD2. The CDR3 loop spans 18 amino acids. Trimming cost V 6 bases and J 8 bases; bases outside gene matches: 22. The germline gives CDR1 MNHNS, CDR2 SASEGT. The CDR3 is CASSDPINRDYLIYEQFF. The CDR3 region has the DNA TGTGCCAGCAGCGACCCGATAAACCGGGACTATTTAATCTATGAGCAGTTCTTC.

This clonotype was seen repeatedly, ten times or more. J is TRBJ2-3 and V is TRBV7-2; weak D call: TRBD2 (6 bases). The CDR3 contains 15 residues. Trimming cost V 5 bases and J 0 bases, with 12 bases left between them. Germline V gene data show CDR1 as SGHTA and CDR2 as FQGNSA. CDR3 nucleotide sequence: TGTGCCAGCAGCGCTCGGGGGTCTAGCACAGATACGCAGTATTTT. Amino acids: CASSARGSSTDTQYF.

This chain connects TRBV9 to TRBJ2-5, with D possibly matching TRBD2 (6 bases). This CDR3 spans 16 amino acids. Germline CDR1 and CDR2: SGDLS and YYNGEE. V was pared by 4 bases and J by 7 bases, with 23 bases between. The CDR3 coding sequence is TGTGCCAGCAGCTCATCTCGGGACTCAAAGGTGGGGACCCAGTACTTC. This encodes CASSSSRDSKVGTQYF.

The CDR3 protein is CASSQDLDGTEAFF. For the CDR3, the DNA is TGTGCCAGCAGCCAAGATCTTGACGGAACAGAAGCTTTCTTT. The rearrangement joins TRBV14 to TRBJ1-1; no firm D call. The germline V and J ends were trimmed by 0 bases and 8 bases, with 13 bases remaining between them. CDR3 length: 14 residues. Germline CDR1 SGHDN, CDR2 FVKESK.

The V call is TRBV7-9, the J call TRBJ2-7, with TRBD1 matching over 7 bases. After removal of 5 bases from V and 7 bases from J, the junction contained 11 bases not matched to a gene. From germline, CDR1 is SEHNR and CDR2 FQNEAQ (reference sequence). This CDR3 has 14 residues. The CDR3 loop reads CASSQGQESGEQYF. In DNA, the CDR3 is TGTGCCAGCAGCCAAGGACAGGAGTCCGGGGAGCAGTACTTC.

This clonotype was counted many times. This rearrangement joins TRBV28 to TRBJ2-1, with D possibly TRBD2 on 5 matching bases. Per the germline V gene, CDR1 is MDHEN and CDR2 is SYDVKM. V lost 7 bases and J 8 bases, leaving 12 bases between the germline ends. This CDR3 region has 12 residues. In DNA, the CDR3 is TGTGCCAGCACTCGTCGGGGAGATGAGCAGTTCTTC. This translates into CASTRRGDEQFF.

The DNA of the CDR3 is TGTGCCAGTAGTATGAGGGGTACAGGGAAGTTCCCTGAAGCTTTCTTT. It encodes CASSMRGTGKFPEAFF. This rearrangement joins TRBV19 to TRBJ1-1, with D perhaps matching TRBD1 (6 bases). The germline CDR1 and CDR2 sequences are LNHDA and SQIVND (reference sequence). V lost 3 bases, J lost 6 bases, and 20 bases lay in between. This CDR3 has 16 amino acids. The variable domain in full, with the rest retrieved from reference TRBV19 and TRBJ1-1, is DGGITQSPKYLFRKEGQNVTLSCEQNLNHDAMYWYRQDPGQGLRLIYYSQIVNDFQKGDIAEGYSVSREKKESFPLTVTSAQKNPTAFYLCASSMRGTGKFPEAFFGQGTRLTVV.

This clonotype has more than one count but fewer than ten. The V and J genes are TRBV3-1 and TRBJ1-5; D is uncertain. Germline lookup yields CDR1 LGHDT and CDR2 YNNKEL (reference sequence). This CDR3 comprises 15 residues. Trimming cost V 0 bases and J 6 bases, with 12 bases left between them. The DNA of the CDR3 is TGTGCCAGCAGCCAAGATTATACAAAATTTCAGCCCCAGCATTTT. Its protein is CASSQDYTKFQPQHF.

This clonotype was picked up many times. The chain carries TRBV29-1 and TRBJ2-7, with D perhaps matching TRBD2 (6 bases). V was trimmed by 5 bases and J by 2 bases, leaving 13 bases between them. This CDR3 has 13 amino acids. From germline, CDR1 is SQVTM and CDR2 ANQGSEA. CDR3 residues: CSVSREMPYEQYF. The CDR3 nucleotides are TGCAGCGTTTCCCGGGAGATGCCCTACGAGCAGTACTTC.

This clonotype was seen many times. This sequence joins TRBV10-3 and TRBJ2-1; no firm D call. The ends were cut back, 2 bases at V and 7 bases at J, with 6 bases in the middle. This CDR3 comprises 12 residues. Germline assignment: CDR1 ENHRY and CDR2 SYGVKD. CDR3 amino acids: CAISEPKNEQFF. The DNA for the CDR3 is TGTGCCATCAGTGAGCCAAAGAATGAGCAGTTCTTC.

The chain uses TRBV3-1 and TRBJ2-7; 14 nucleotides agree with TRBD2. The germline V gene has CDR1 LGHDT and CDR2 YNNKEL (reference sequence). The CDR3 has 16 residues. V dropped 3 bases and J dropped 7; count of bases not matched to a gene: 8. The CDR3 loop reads CASSHHGLAGGKEQYF. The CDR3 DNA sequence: TGTGCCAGCAGCCACCACGGACTAGCGGGAGGTAAAGAGCAGTACTTC.

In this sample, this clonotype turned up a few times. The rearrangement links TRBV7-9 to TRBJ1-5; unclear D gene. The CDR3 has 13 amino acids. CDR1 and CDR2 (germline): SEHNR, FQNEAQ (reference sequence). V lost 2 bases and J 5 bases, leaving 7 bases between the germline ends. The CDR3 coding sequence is TGTGCCAGCAGCTTAAGGGAGGATCAGCCCCAGCATTTT. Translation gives CASSLREDQPQHF.

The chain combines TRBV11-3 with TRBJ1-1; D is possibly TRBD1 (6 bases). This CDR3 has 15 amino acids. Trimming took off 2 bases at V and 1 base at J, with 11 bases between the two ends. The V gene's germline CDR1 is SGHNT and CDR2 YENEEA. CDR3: CASSLWGAKNTEAFF. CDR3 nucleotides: TGTGCCAGCAGCTTATGGGGGGCCAAGAACACTGAAGCTTTCTTT.

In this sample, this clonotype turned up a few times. In nucleotides, the CDR3 is TGTGCCAGCAGTTACTCGAGGCAGGGCGGGCAGCCCCAGCATTTT. Amino acid sequence: CASSYSRQGGQPQHF. This chain joins TRBV6-5 and TRBJ1-5, with a tentative D call TRBD1 (5 bases). With 0 bases removed from V and 7 bases from J, the gap between germline ends came to 13 bases. Germline CDR1 reads MNHEY; CDR2 reads SVGAGI. The CDR3 length is 15 residues.

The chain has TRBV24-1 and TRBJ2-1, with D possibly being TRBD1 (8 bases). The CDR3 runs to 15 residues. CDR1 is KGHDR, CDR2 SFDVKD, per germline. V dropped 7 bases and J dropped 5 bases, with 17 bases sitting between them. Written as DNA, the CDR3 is TGTGCCACCAGACTAGGACAGGGAGGGAACAATGAGCAGTTCTTC. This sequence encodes CATRLGQGGNNEQFF.

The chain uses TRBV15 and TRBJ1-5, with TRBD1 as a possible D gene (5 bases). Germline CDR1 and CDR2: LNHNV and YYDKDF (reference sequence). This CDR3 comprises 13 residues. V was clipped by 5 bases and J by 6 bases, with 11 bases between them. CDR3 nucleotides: TGTGCCACCAGCGGGGACCAGAGTCAGCCCCAGCATTTT. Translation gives CATSGDQSQPQHF.

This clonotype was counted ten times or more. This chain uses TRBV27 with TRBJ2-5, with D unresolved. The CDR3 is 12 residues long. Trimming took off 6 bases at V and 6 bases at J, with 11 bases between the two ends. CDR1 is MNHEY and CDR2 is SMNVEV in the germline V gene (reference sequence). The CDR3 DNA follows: TGTGCCAGCAGCCGAGACCTAAAGACCCAGTACTTC. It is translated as CASSRDLKTQYF.

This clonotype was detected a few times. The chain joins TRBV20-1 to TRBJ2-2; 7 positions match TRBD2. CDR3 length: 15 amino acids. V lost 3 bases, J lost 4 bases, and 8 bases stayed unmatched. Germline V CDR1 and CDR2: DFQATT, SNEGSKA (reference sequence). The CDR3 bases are TGCAGTGCTAGTCCCCTCCGCGGGAGCACCGGGGAGCTGTTTTTT. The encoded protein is CSASPLRGSTGELFF.

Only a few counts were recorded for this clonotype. This chain's CDR3 is CASSPAGGTGYTF. CDR3 nucleotide sequence: TGTGCCAGCAGCCCCGCAGGAGGGACTGGCTACACCTTC. The V gene is TRBV7-6, the J gene TRBJ1-2; D is possibly TRBD1 (5 bases). V shed 5 bases and J shed 7 bases, with 14 bases lying between them. Germline CDR1 reads SGHVS; CDR2 reads FNYEAQ. The CDR3 loop spans 13 amino acids.

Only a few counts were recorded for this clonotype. CDR3 bases: TGTGCCAGCAGCCGGGGACCGAGTCCGGCCTACGAGCAGTACTTC. It encodes CASSRGPSPAYEQYF. V usage is TRBV14 and J usage is TRBJ2-7, with D tentatively TRBD1 or TRBD2 (5 bases each). The CDR3 extends over 15 amino acids. Germline values: CDR1 SGHDN, CDR2 FVKESK. Trimming left V 4 bases short and J 2 bases short, with 15 bases between.

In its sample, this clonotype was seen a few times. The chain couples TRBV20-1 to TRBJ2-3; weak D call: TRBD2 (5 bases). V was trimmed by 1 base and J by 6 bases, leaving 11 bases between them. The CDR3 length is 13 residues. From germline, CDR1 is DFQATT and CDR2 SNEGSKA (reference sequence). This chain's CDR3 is CSARGAGGDTQYF. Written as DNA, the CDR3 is TGCAGTGCTAGAGGGGCGGGTGGCGATACGCAGTATTTT.

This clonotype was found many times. This chain's CDR3 is CASRIQETQYF. The CDR3 region has the DNA TGTGCCAGCAGGATCCAAGAGACCCAGTACTTC. V usage is TRBV7-9 and J usage is TRBJ2-5; D remains unclear. Trimming removed 6 bases at V and 1 base at J, with 3 bases between. From germline, CDR1 is SEHNR and CDR2 FQNEAQ (reference sequence). The CDR3 has 11 amino acids.